This T cell receptor beta chain was sequenced during a study of cytomegalovirus exposure and HLA in healthy donors. Study-wide points: It was approximately 150 TCR beta chains that were listed as cytomegalovirus-associated.

The germline gives CDR1 ENHRY, CDR2 SYGVKD. The length of the CDR3 is 14 residues. V gave up 5 bases and J gave up 9 bases; unmatched junction bases: 9. Notes on this clone: Its antigen is undetermined.

PCR was performed using 60 Vbeta and 13 Jbeta primers. Assay used: immunoSEQ multiplex PCR; TCRdb lists only in-frame clones, some missing. The data contain about 190,000 clones, around three quarters of them singletons. The TCR was taken from a woman between 18 and 29 years old in good health and CMV-seronegative. The chain has TRBV10-3 and TRBJ1-5, with 8 nucleotides matching TRBD1. The sample comprised PBMCs. The CDR3 sequence: CAISTLQGDRPQHF. The CDR3, as DNA: TGTGCCATCAGTACTCTACAGGGGGATCGGCCCCAGCATTTT.